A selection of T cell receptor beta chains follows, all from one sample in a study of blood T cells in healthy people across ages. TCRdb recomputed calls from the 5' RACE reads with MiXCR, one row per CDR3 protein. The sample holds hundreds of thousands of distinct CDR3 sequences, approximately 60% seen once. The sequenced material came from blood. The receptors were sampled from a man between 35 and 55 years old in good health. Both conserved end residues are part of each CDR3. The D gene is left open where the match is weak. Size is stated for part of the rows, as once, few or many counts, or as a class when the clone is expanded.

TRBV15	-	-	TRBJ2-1	CATSRVSTQLYNEQFF	TGTGCCACCAGCAGAGTCTCTACACAACTCTACAATGAGCAGTTCTTC
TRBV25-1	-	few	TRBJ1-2	CASSGRYYGYTF	TGTGCCAGCAGCGGACGCTATTATGGCTACACCTTC
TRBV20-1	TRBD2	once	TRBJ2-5	CSARDRRGGLETQYF	TGCAGTGCTAGAGATAGGCGGGGGGGCCTAGAGACCCAGTACTTC
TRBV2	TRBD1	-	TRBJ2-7	CASRKDRGTYNEQYF	TGTGCCAGCAGGAAGGACAGGGGAACTTACAATGAGCAGTACTTC
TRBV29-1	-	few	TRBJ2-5	CSVVGEQYF	TGCAGCGTTGTCGGGGAGCAGTACTTC
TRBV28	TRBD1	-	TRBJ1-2	CASSPGGRGVGYTF	TGTGCCAGCAGTCCAGGGGGGCGCGGGGTTGGCTACACCTTC
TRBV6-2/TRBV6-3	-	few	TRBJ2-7	CASSYPKGLRYEQYF	TGTGCCAGCAGTTACCCGAAGGGATTGAGGTACGAGCAGTACTTC
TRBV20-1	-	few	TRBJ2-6	CSARGQAGANVLTF	TGCAGTGCTAGAGGGCAAGCCGGGGCCAACGTCCTGACTTTC
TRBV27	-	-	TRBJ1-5	CASSTGIGGQPQHF	TGTGCCAGCAGTACAGGAATCGGGGGTCAGCCCCAGCATTTT
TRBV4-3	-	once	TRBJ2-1	CASSQDLTGISEQFF	TGCGCCAGCAGCCAAGATCTAACAGGGATCAGTGAGCAGTTCTTC
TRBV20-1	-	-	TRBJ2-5	CSAREGNSVLQNQYF	TGCAGTGCTAGAGAGGGGAACTCCGTACTTCAGAACCAGTACTTC
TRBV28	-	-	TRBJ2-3	CASSGSFTDTQYF	TGTGCCAGCAGCGGCAGTTTCACAGATACGCAGTATTTT
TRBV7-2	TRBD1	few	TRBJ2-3	CASSLGQGWADTQYF	TGTGCCAGCAGCTTAGGACAGGGATGGGCAGATACGCAGTATTTT
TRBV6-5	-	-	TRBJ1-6	CASSYEAALRRSPLHF	TGTGCCAGCAGTTACGAGGCAGCCCTACGCCGGTCACCCCTCCACTTT
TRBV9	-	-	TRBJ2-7	CASSVGAGTYEQYF	TGTGCCAGCAGCGTAGGCGCGGGGACCTACGAGCAGTACTTC
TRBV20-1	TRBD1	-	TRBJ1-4	CSARRTGGDEKLFF	TGCAGTGCTAGACGGACAGGGGGCGATGAAAAACTGTTTTTT
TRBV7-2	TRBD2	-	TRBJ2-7	CASSLWSSGTYEQYF	TGTGCCAGCAGCTTATGGAGTAGCGGGACTTACGAGCAGTACTTC
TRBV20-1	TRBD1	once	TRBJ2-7	CSALRDRAHYEQYF	TGCAGTGCCTTGAGGGACAGGGCCCACTACGAGCAGTACTTC
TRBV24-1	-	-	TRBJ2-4	CATSDSPEHIQYF	TGTGCCACCAGTGATTCGCCGGAGCACATTCAGTACTTC
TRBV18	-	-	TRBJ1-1	CASSPGDRTEAFF	TGTGCCAGCTCACCAGGGGATAGGACTGAAGCTTTCTTT
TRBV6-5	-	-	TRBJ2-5	CASSYSLGESQETQYF	TGTGCCAGCAGTTACTCGTTGGGGGAGAGTCAAGAGACCCAGTACTTC
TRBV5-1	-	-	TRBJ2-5	CASSPQTGHQETQYF	TGCGCCAGCAGCCCCCAGACAGGCCACCAAGAGACCCAGTACTTC
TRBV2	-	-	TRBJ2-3	CASGAGVRPTEDTQYF	TGTGCCAGCGGGGCCGGCGTCAGGCCGACCGAAGATACGCAGTATTTT
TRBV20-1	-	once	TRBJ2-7	CSARSAVETYEQYF	TGCAGTGCTAGAAGTGCGGTGGAGACCTACGAGCAGTACTTC
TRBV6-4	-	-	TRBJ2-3	CASSGGVADTQYF	TGTGCCAGCAGTGGGGGGGTGGCAGATACGCAGTATTTT
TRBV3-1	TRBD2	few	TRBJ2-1	CASSPLAGPYNEQFF	TGTGCCAGCAGCCCCCTAGCGGGACCCTACAATGAGCAGTTCTTC
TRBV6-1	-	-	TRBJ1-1	CASSESGAVWRAFF	TGTGCCAGCAGTGAATCAGGCGCCGTGTGGCGAGCTTTCTTT
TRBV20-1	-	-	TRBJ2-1	CSARVGPDEQFF	TGCAGTGCTAGAGTTGGACCGGATGAGCAGTTCTTC
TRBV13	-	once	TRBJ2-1	CASSVLRESAYNEQFF	TGTGCCAGCAGCGTCCTCAGGGAAAGCGCCTACAATGAGCAGTTCTTC
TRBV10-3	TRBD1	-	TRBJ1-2	CAITTGGTGYTF	TGTGCCATCACCACAGGGGGCACAGGCTACACCTTC
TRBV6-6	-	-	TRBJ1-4	CASKNEKLFF	TGTGCCAGCAAGAATGAAAAACTGTTTTTT
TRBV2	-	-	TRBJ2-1	CASSEVTGHEQFF	TGTGCCAGCAGTGAGGTCACTGGCCATGAGCAGTTCTTC
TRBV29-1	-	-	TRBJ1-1	CSVAPLPGGSTEAFF	TGCAGCGTTGCCCCACTCCCGGGGGGGAGCACTGAAGCTTTCTTT
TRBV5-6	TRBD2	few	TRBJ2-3	CASSWGLAGEQSTDTQYF	TGTGCCAGCAGCTGGGGACTAGCGGGGGAACAGAGCACAGATACGCAGTATTTT
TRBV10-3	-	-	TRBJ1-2	CAISDGGAANYGYTF	TGTGCCATCAGTGATGGAGGGGCCGCTAACTATGGCTACACCTTC
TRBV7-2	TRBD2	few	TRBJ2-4	CASSEGLAEYF	TGTGCCAGCAGCGAAGGACTAGCCGAGTACTTC
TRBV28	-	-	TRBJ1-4	CASTQGWSSRKKLFF	TGTGCCAGCACCCAAGGTTGGAGTAGTAGGAAAAAACTGTTTTTT
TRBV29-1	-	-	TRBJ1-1	CSVGVGATEAFF	TGCAGCGTAGGTGTTGGGGCAACTGAAGCTTTCTTT
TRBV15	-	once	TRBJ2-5	CATSRVGFGRGDETQYF	TGTGCCACCAGCAGAGTTGGGTTCGGCAGGGGTGATGAGACCCAGTACTTC
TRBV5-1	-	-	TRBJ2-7	CASSVQKDRNPYEQYF	TGCGCCAGCAGCGTCCAGAAAGACAGGAACCCCTACGAGCAGTACTTC
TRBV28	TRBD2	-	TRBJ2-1	CASRHVAGDNEQFF	TGTGCCAGCCGCCACGTAGCGGGTGACAATGAGCAGTTCTTC